One and the same sample provided the 24 T cell receptor beta chains below, sequenced in a study of T cell responses to AZD1222 COVID-19 vaccine. This table comes from immunoSEQ multiplex PCR, and its TCRdb copy is limited to in-frame clones, with some not included. This sample has some 80,000 clones, with around 89% found just once. The sequencing used peripheral blood, collected 28 days after the second dose of the MenACWY control vaccine. These receptors came from an adult who received the MenACWY meningococcal vaccine as a control.

V gene TRBV6-2 or TRBV6-3 combines with J gene TRBJ2-1; no firm D call. Germline values: CDR1 MNHEY, CDR2 SVGEGT. Trimming removed 2 bases at V and 2 bases at J, with 1 base between. This CDR3 contains 12 residues. This CDR3 reads CASSYTYNEQFF. The CDR3 DNA follows: TGTGCCAGCAGTTACACCTACAATGAGCAGTTCTTC.

This clone came up once. The chain has TRBV27 and TRBJ1-4; the D gene is possibly TRBD1 (5 bases). The V gene lost 8 bases and the J gene lost 7 bases, with 14 bases spanning the gap. Germline loops: CDR1 MNHEY, CDR2 SMNVEV (reference sequence). CDR3 length: 13 amino acids. The CDR3 sequence: CASAEGYGEKLFF. CDR3 DNA: TGTGCCAGCGCCGAGGGGTATGGTGAAAAACTGTTTTTT.

CDR3 region: CASSPRSGDGETQYF. CDR3 bases: TGTGCCAGCTCACCACGGTCGGGGGACGGTGAGACCCAGTACTTC. V is TRBV18 and J is TRBJ2-5, with D maybe TRBD2 (6 bases). V was shortened by 1 base and J by 5 bases, with 14 bases between the two germline ends. CDR3 length: 15 residues. The V gene's germline CDR1 is KGHSH and CDR2 LQKENI. Complete variable domain (other parts from reference TRBV18 and TRBJ2-5): NAGVMQNPRHLVRRRGQEARLRCSPMKGHSHVYWYRQLPEEGLKFMVYLQKENIIDESGMPKERFSAEFPKEGPSILRIQQVVRGDSAAYFCASSPRSGDGETQYFGPGTRLLVL.

This chain joins TRBV7-8 and TRBJ2-5, with D maybe TRBD1 (6 bases). From germline, CDR1 is SGHVS and CDR2 FQNEAQ. V gave up 5 bases and J gave up 1 base, with 11 bases separating them. The CDR3 runs to 14 residues. Here the CDR3 reads CASSGTSVQETQYF. Written as DNA, the CDR3 is TGTGCCAGCAGCGGGACATCAGTCCAAGAGACCCAGTACTTC.

The chain combines TRBV5-1 with TRBJ2-2; TRBD2 agrees at 12 bases. Per germline, CDR1 SGHRS and CDR2 YFSETQ. With 4 bases clipped from V and 6 bases from J, the junction kept 4 bases outside the gene matches. CDR3 length: 15 residues. CDR3 nucleotide sequence: TGCGCCAGCAGCCCCCGACTAGCGGGGGCCGGGGAGCTGTTTTTT. Translating it yields CASSPRLAGAGELFF.

V is TRBV28 and J is TRBJ1-2; D uncertain. The germline CDR1 and CDR2 sequences are MDHEN and SYDVKM. This CDR3 is built from 14 residues. The V end lost 8 bases, the J end lost 4 bases, and 17 bases lay between the germline ends. CDR3: CASQSPHRGYGYTF. CDR3 nucleotide sequence: TGTGCCAGCCAATCCCCCCACCGAGGCTATGGCTACACCTTC.

This clone was recorded a few times. The chain employs TRBV2 and TRBJ1-2; TRBD1 matches 7 bases. The germline V gene has CDR1 SNHLY and CDR2 FYNNEI. Trimming took 3 bases from V and 8 from J; bases not matched to a gene: 3. The CDR3 consists of 12 residues. The CDR3, as DNA: TGTGCCAGCAGTGAGACAGGGATCGGCTACACCTTC. Its protein is CASSETGIGYTF.

V and J are TRBV11-3 and TRBJ1-1; D is unresolved. CDR3 size: 13 residues. Trimming removed 2 bases from V and 3 bases from J, with 7 bases in between. Germline CDR1 reads SGHNT; CDR2 reads YENEEA. CDR3 region: CASSLFGDTEAFF. The CDR3 DNA follows: TGTGCCAGCAGCTTATTCGGGGACACTGAAGCTTTCTTT.

This clone was detected once. V gene TRBV20-1 combines with J gene TRBJ1-1, with D unresolved. The CDR3 is 11 amino acids. The germline V gene encodes CDR1 DFQATT and CDR2 SNEGSKA (reference sequence). The CDR3 reads CRRGENTEAFF. In nucleotides, the CDR3 is TGCAGACGGGGTGAGAACACTGAAGCTTTCTTT.

The chain joins TRBV5-4 to TRBJ2-7; no definite D call. Germline V gene data show CDR1 as SGHNT and CDR2 as YYREEE (reference sequence). The CDR3 is made up of 13 amino acids. Between the trimmed V and J ends, which lost 1 base and 0 bases, there was a span of 5 bases. CDR3: CASSLRLSYEQYF. CDR3 DNA sequence: TGTGCCAGCAGCTTGCGACTCTCCTACGAGCAGTACTTC.

The sample holds one count of this clone. This chain uses TRBV5-8 with TRBJ2-2; no clear D. Germline CDR1 is SGHTS and CDR2 is YDEGEE. The CDR3 extends over 14 amino acids. Trimming removed 3 bases from V and 8 bases from J, with 14 bases in between. The CDR3 nucleotides read TGTGCCAGCAGCTCCCTCGACTGGATGGGGGAGCTGTTTTTT. Residues: CASSSLDWMGELFF.

This clone was observed a single time. The chain combines TRBV7-9 with TRBJ1-5; D remains unclear. V shed 1 base and J shed 7 bases, with 8 bases lying between them. The CDR3 spans 13 residues. From germline, CDR1 is SEHNR and CDR2 FQNEAQ (reference sequence). The CDR3: CASSLGGQQPQHF. The CDR3 DNA follows: TGTGCCAGCAGCTTAGGTGGCCAACAGCCCCAGCATTTT.

This chain links TRBV11-3 with TRBJ2-3; D might be TRBD1 (6 bases). V lost 3 bases to trimming and J lost 5 bases, with 15 bases between them. The CDR3 spans 15 residues. CDR1 SGHNT and CDR2 YENEEA come from the germline V gene. CDR3: CASSFSTGNGDTQYF. The CDR3 DNA reads as TGTGCCAGCAGCTTTAGTACAGGGAATGGAGATACGCAGTATTTT.

The chain links TRBV30 to TRBJ1-6; 8 positions agree with TRBD1. This CDR3 contains 17 residues. Per germline, CDR1 GTSNPN and CDR2 SVGIG (reference sequence). After removal of 3 bases from V and 5 bases from J, the junction contained 12 bases not matched to a gene. Here the CDR3 reads CAWRDVDNRGDNSPLHF. The CDR3 DNA sequence: TGTGCCTGGAGGGATGTCGATAACAGGGGGGATAATTCACCCCTCCACTTT.

The rearrangement links TRBV12-5 to TRBJ1-2; D is uncertain. The germline V gene has CDR1 LGHNT and CDR2 FRNRAP. V was shortened by 5 bases and J by 3 bases, with 10 bases between the two germline ends. The CDR3 covers 13 residues. The CDR3 coding sequence is TGTGCTAGTGGTCTTACAACCCACTATGGCTACACCTTC. It encodes CASGLTTHYGYTF.

This chain connects TRBV20-1 to TRBJ2-1; no clear D. The CDR3 is 11 amino acids. Germline V CDR1 and CDR2: DFQATT, SNEGSKA (reference sequence). The V gene lost 0 bases and the J gene lost 9 bases, with 6 bases spanning the gap. This CDR3 is CSARDLTEQFF. The CDR3 DNA is TGCAGTGCTAGAGATCTCACTGAGCAGTTCTTC.

This clone was counted only a few times. The rearrangement links TRBV7-2 to TRBJ2-5; 10 bases fit TRBD2. This CDR3 spans 17 amino acids. The V and J ends lost 5 bases and 1 base, in that order; junction bases with no gene match: 10. Germline V gene data show CDR1 as SGHTA and CDR2 as FQGNSA. CDR3 protein: CASSPQSRTSGQETQYF. CDR3 coding DNA: TGTGCCAGCAGCCCCCAGTCGAGGACTAGCGGCCAAGAGACCCAGTACTTC.

The chain couples TRBV19 to TRBJ1-5, with D perhaps TRBD1 (6 bases). With 2 bases removed from V and 4 bases from J, the gap between germline ends came to 9 bases. The CDR3 runs 14 residues. The V gene's germline CDR1 is LNHDA and CDR2 SQIVND (reference sequence). The CDR3: CASSITGPNQPQHF. CDR3 sequence (DNA): TGTGCCAGTAGTATAACAGGGCCGAATCAGCCCCAGCATTTT.

J is TRBJ1-1 and V is TRBV19; the D gene is possibly TRBD1 (5 bases). The CDR3 is made up of 15 amino acids. V was shortened by 7 bases and J by 0 bases, with 15 bases between the two germline ends. Germline CDR1 LNHDA, CDR2 SQIVND (reference sequence). As DNA, the CDR3 is TGTGCCAGTAACGGGGAGGGACGGATGAACACTGAAGCTTTCTTT. It translates to CASNGEGRMNTEAFF.

J is TRBJ1-3 and V is TRBV5-6; D unclear. V lost 1 base and J lost 8, with 4 bases in between. CDR3 size: 11 residues. CDR1 and CDR2 (germline): SGHDT, YYEEEE. CDR3 DNA: TGTGCCAGCAGCTTGTTGGACACCATATATTTT. This translates into CASSLLDTIYF. Together with reference TRBV5-6 and TRBJ1-3, the CDR3 gives the full variable domain: DAGVTQSPTHLIKTRGQQVTLRCSPKSGHDTVSWYQQALGQGPQFIFQYYEEEERQRGNFPDRFSGHQFPNYSSELNVNALLLGDSALYLCASSLLDTIYFGEGSWLTVV.

This chain uses TRBV7-9 with TRBJ2-7; tentative D call: TRBD1 (5 bases). The germline V gene has CDR1 SEHNR and CDR2 FQNEAQ (reference sequence). CDR3 length: 14 residues. V was shortened by 0 bases and J by 7 bases, with 13 bases between the two germline ends. The DNA for the CDR3 is TGTGCCAGCAGCTTAGCAGCTACCTCAGGGGAGCAGTACTTC. This codes for CASSLAATSGEQYF.

The chain couples TRBV6-5 to TRBJ1-4, with 7 bases fitting TRBD1. V was clipped by 5 bases and J by 8 bases; unmatched bases: 8. Per the germline V gene, CDR1 is MNHEY and CDR2 is SVGAGI. The CDR3 length is 14 residues. CDR3 amino acids: CASSPRTGREKLFF. For the CDR3, the DNA is TGTGCCAGCAGTCCCCGGACAGGTAGGGAAAAACTGTTTTTT.

The rearrangement links TRBV19 to TRBJ1-4, with D possibly matching TRBD1 (6 bases). The CDR3 runs to 15 residues. Trimming took off 8 bases at V and 0 bases at J, with 13 bases between the two ends. Germline CDR1 reads LNHDA; CDR2 reads SQIVND (reference sequence). The DNA of the CDR3 is TGTGCCAGTGTTGGACAGTTTGCAACTAATGAAAAACTGTTTTTT. It yields the protein CASVGQFATNEKLFF.

A single count supports this clone. J is TRBJ1-6 and V is TRBV5-1, with a possible D match to TRBD1 (5 bases). CDR1 and CDR2 (germline): SGHRS, YFSETQ. Trimming stripped 1 base from V and 9 bases from J, with 11 bases between. CDR3 length equals 14 residues. The chain's CDR3 is CASSLTTDSSPLHF. In nucleotides, the CDR3 is TGCGCCAGCAGCTTGACGACAGACTCTTCACCCCTCCACTTT.